What follows describes a single T cell receptor (beta chain). Sequencing was performed with immunoSEQ multiplex PCR; in TCRdb, only in-frame clones are kept and a portion is missing. Among 33,000 or so clones listed, just under 80% were seen once. The CDR3 is 16 amino acids. Germline CDR1 reads MGHRA; CDR2 reads YSYEKL. Trimming pared 0 bases from V and 2 bases from J, leaving 13 bases between. This specimen comes from a study of OX40 agonist ivuxolimab in advanced cancers. In the study overall: Patients were roughly 83% male with ages roughly 20 to 85, mean around 61.

Autoimmune disease history or systemic immunosuppression was exclusionary. The sequence derives from an adult with an advanced solid tumor such as melanoma, head and neck, liver or kidney cancer. Sample: CD4+ or CD8+ T cells sorted from blood, taken in a trial of the OX40 agonist ivuxolimab. The chain employs TRBV4-1 and TRBJ1-2; D remains unclear. The CDR3 is CASSQETDPRNYGYTF. The CDR3 bases are TGCGCCAGCAGCCAAGAGACCGATCCGAGGAACTATGGCTACACCTTC.